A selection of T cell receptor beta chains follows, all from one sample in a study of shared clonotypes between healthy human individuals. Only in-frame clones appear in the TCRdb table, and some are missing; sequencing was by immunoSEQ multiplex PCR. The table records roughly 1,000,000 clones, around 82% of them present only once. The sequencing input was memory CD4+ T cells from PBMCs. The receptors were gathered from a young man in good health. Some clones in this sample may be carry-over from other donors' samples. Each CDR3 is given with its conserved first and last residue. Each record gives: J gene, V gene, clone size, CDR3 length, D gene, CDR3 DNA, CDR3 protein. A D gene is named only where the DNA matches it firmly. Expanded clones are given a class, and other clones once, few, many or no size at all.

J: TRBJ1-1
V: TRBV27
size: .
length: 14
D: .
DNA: TGTGCCAGCGGATTGTGGGGGGTTGGGACTGAAGCTTTCTTT
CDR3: CASGLWGVGTEAFF

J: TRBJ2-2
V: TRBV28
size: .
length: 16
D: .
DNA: TGTGCCAGCATTGTTAGGTCTTTTACGAACACCGGGGAGCTGTTTTTT
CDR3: CASIVRSFTNTGELFF

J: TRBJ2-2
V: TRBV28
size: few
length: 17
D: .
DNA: TGTGCCAGCAGTTTATGGAGGTTAGGGGACAACACCGGGGAGCTGTTTTTT
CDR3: CASSLWRLGDNTGELFF

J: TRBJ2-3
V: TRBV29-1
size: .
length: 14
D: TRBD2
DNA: TGCAGCGTTAGAGTGGGACTACACACAGATACGCAGTATTTT
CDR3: CSVRVGLHTDTQYF

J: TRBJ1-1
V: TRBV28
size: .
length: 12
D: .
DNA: TGTGCCAGCATCGGAGGGGGCACTGAAGCTTTCTTT
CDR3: CASIGGGTEAFF

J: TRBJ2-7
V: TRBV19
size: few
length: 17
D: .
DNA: TGTGCCAGTAGTATAGGTGGGAGGGGGATCCGATCCCTAGGGCAGTACTTC
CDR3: CASSIGGRGIRSLGQYF

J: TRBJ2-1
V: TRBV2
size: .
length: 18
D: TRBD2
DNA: TGTGCCAGCAGTGAAGGACTAGCGGGAGGGAAGGACTACAATGAGCAGTTCTTC
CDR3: CASSEGLAGGKDYNEQFF

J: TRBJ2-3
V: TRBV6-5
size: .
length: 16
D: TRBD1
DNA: TGTGCCAGCAGTTACGCGGACAGGGGGCTTGGAGATACGCAGTATTTT
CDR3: CASSYADRGLGDTQYF

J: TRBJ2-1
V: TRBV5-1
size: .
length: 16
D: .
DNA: TGCGCCAGCAGCTCCATGACGGCTAGCTCCTACAATGAGCAGTTCTTC
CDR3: CASSSMTASSYNEQFF

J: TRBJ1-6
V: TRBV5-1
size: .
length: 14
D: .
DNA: TGCGCCAGCAGCTTGGGGAGCCATAATTCACCCCTCCACTTT
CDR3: CASSLGSHNSPLHF

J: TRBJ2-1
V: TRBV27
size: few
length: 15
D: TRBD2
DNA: TGTGCCAGCAGTTTAATCTCAAGCGGGAACAATGAGCAGTTCTTC
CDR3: CASSLISSGNNEQFF

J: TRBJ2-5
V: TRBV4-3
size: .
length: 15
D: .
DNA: TGCGCCAGCAGCCAAGAGATTCGTAGCGTGGAGACCCAGTACTTC
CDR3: CASSQEIRSVETQYF

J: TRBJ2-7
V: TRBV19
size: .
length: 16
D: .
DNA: TGTGCCAGTAGTATAGGGGCGGCGGGCCTCTCCTACGAGCAGTACTTC
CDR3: CASSIGAAGLSYEQYF

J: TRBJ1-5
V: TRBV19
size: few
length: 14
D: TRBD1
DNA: TGTGCCAGTAGTACGACAGGGGGCGATCAGCCCCAGCATTTT
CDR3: CASSTTGGDQPQHF

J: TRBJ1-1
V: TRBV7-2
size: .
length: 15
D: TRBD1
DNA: TGTGCCAGCAGCCTATCCGGGGGACAGGGATTAGAAGCTTTCTTT
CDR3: CASSLSGGQGLEAFF

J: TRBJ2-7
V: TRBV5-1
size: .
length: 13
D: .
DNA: TGCGCCAGCAGCCATGCTCCCTCCTACGAGCAGTACTTC
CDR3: CASSHAPSYEQYF

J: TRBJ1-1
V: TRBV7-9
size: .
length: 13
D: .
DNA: TGTGCCAGCAGCTTAGAAAGGCGAACTGAAGCTTTCTTT
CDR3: CASSLERRTEAFF